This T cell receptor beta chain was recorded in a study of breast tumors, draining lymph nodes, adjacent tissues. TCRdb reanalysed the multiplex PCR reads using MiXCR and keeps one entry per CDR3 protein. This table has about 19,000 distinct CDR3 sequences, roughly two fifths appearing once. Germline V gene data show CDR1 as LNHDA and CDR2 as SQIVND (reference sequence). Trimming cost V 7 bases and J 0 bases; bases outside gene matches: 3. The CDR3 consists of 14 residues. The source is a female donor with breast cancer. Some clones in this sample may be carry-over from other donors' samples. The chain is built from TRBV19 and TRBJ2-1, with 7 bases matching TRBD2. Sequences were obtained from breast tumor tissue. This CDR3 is CASMRDYSYNEQFF. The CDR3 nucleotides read TGTGCCAGTATGCGGGACTACTCCTACAATGAGCAGTTCTTC. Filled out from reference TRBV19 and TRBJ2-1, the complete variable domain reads DGGITQSPKYLFRKEGQNVTLSCEQNLNHDAMYWYRQDPGQGLRLIYYSQIVNDFQKGDIAEGYSVSREKKESFPLTVTSAQKNPTAFYLCASMRDYSYNEQFFGPGTRLTVL.